These 22 T cell receptor beta chains were sequenced from one sample in a study of T cells in Graves' hyperthyroidism and ophthalmopathy. There were TCR beta CDR3 regions amplified from RNA transcripts. HTBI primers drove first-round RT-PCR of the TCR CDR3. TCRdb processed the multiplex PCR reads anew with MiXCR; each CDR3 protein has one entry. Among roughly 330,000 distinct CDR3 sequences listed, 16% were seen once. The specimen was blood. The receptors stem from a man between 25 and 39 years old with Graves' hyperthyroidism.

This clonotype was seen at least ten times. The V gene is TRBV2, the J gene TRBJ2-7, with 7 nucleotides matching TRBD1. CDR1 and CDR2 (germline): SNHLY, FYNNEI. The CDR3 is 13 residues long. Germline trimming cut 6 bases from V and 3 bases from J; bases unmatched to any gene: 5. The CDR3 bases are TGTGCCAGCAGGGGGGACAGTAGCTACGAGCAGTACTTC. Amino acids: CASRGDSSYEQYF.

A few counts support this clonotype. The chain recombines TRBV19 with TRBJ2-2; 10 nucleotides align to TRBD1. Trimming removed 2 bases from V and 6 bases from J; junction bases left unmatched: 6. Looked up from germline, CDR1 is LNHDA and CDR2 is SQIVND (reference sequence). This CDR3 has 16 amino acids. The CDR3 DNA reads TGTGCCAGTAGTATACGAGACAGGGGGCGCCCCGGGGAGCTGTTTTTT. It yields the protein CASSIRDRGRPGELFF.

Ten or more counts support this clonotype. The V call is TRBV6-1, the J call TRBJ2-7, with 7 bases matching TRBD1. This CDR3 region has 15 residues. V was pared by 6 bases and J by 3 bases, with 11 bases of the junction left unmatched. Germline V gives CDR1 MNHNS, CDR2 SASEGT. The DNA for the CDR3 is TGTGCCAGCAGACCCGGGACAGTCGTTGACTACGAGCAGTACTTC. Its protein product is CASRPGTVVDYEQYF.

This clonotype was recorded many times. CDR3 in amino acids: CASSVRVPSYNEQFF. The CDR3 nucleotides are TGTGCCAGCAGTGTGCGGGTGCCCTCCTACAATGAGCAGTTCTTC. V usage is TRBV12-3 or TRBV12-4 and J usage is TRBJ2-1; the D gene is possibly TRBD2 (5 bases). V shed 5 bases and J shed 0 bases, with 11 bases lying between them. The CDR3 sequence is 15 residues long.

J is TRBJ2-1 and V is TRBV18; 11 nucleotides line up with TRBD2. The CDR3 runs to 17 residues. Germline CDR1 reads KGHSH; CDR2 reads LQKENI. The trim removed 0 bases at V and 1 base at J, leaving 2 bases unmatched. The CDR3: CASSPPTSGGSYNEQFF. CDR3 DNA: TGTGCCAGCTCACCACCAACTAGCGGGGGATCCTACAATGAGCAGTTCTTC.

This clonotype was seen many times. V and J are TRBV12-3 or TRBV12-4 and TRBJ2-5; TRBD2 agrees at 10 bases. V was clipped by 2 bases and J by 5 bases; unmatched bases: 5. CDR3 length: 15 residues. The CDR3 loop reads CASSLFSGRVETQYF. In DNA, the CDR3 is TGTGCCAGCAGTTTATTCAGCGGGAGGGTTGAGACCCAGTACTTC.

This clonotype was observed at least ten times. CDR3 protein: CASSQAVRAYEQYF. CDR3 DNA: TGTGCCAGCAGCCAAGCTGTCAGGGCCTACGAGCAGTACTTC. This rearrangement joins TRBV3-1 to TRBJ2-7, with D perhaps TRBD1 (5 bases). From germline, CDR1 is LGHDT and CDR2 YNNKEL (reference sequence). The CDR3 extends over 14 amino acids. With 1 base removed from V and 2 bases from J, the gap between germline ends came to 9 bases.

The rearrangement joins TRBV5-1 to TRBJ1-4; possibly TRBD1 for D (5 bases). This CDR3 is 14 amino acids long. From germline, CDR1 is SGHRS and CDR2 YFSETQ. V was pared by 3 bases and J by 8 bases, with 14 bases between. The CDR3 loop is CASSSVGGEEKLFF. The CDR3 nucleotides are TGCGCCAGCAGCTCTGTGGGGGGGGAGGAAAAACTGTTTTTT.

The V gene is TRBV29-1, the J gene TRBJ2-7; 10 bases agree with TRBD2. Losses at the gene ends were 3 bases for V and 5 bases for J; bases not matched to a gene: 13. Germline V CDR1 and CDR2: SQVTM, ANQGSEA. The CDR3 is 16 residues long. This CDR3 reads CSVEGASGRGQHEQYF. The CDR3 region has the DNA TGCAGCGTTGAGGGAGCTAGCGGGAGAGGTCAGCACGAGCAGTACTTC.

This clonotype was seen ten or more times. V is TRBV3-1 and J is TRBJ2-5, with D maybe TRBD1 (5 bases). The CDR3 is 15 residues long. In germline, CDR1 is LGHDT, CDR2 YNNKEL (reference sequence). Between the trimmed V and J ends, which lost 3 bases and 5 bases, there was a span of 16 bases. CDR3 sequence reads: CASSQKIRVVETQYF. The CDR3 region has the DNA TGTGCCAGCAGCCAGAAGATCAGGGTGGTGGAGACCCAGTACTTC.

This clonotype was observed at least ten times. Mismatch with germline at one junction end may stem from a read error. The chain employs TRBV20-1 and TRBJ2-1, with D perhaps TRBD1 (6 bases). This CDR3 spans 13 amino acids. Germline CDR1 and CDR2: DFQATT and SNEGSKA (reference sequence). CDR3 in amino acids: CSPEVPGHKEQFF. The CDR3 DNA reads as TGCAGTCCCGAAGTGCCGGGACACAAAGAGCAGTTCTTC.

This clonotype was picked up many times. The V call is TRBV4-1, the J call TRBJ1-5; D is ambiguous. Germline assignment: CDR1 MGHRA and CDR2 YSYEKL. CDR3 length equals 15 residues. Trimming removed 0 bases from V and 2 bases from J, with 8 bases in between. The CDR3 region is CASSQDRSGNQPQHF. DNA of the CDR3: TGCGCCAGCAGCCAAGATCGGTCGGGCAATCAGCCCCAGCATTTT.

The chain has TRBV20-1 and TRBJ2-1, with D possibly being TRBD2 (5 bases). The CDR3 sequence is 14 residues long. Deletions cut 5 bases from V and 1 base from J, with 12 bases between. Germline CDR1 is DFQATT and CDR2 is SNEGSKA (reference sequence). CDR3 bases: TGCAGTGCTTTAGCGATTGGGTCCTACAATGAGCAGTTCTTC. Translation gives CSALAIGSYNEQFF.

Ten or more counts support this clonotype. This chain links TRBV20-1 with TRBJ2-7; 8 bases agree with TRBD1. Germline loops: CDR1 DFQATT, CDR2 SNEGSKA (reference sequence). This CDR3 contains 12 residues. The junction had 6 bases not matched to a gene; V was cut back by 6 bases and J by 5 bases. CDR3 residues: CSADRGIDEQYF. DNA of the CDR3: TGCAGTGCCGACAGGGGTATCGACGAGCAGTACTTC.

The chain recombines TRBV7-3 with TRBJ2-1, with 12 nucleotides matching TRBD2. Per germline, CDR1 SGHTA and CDR2 FQGTGA. The junction had 4 bases not matched to a gene; V was cut back by 5 bases and J by 5 bases. The CDR3 runs to 15 residues. The CDR3 nucleotides are TGTGCCAGCAGCGATAGACTAGCGGGAGACAATGAGCAGTTCTTC. It codes for CASSDRLAGDNEQFF. The full variable domain, its missing parts supplied by reference TRBV7-3 and TRBJ2-1, is GAGVSQTPSNKVTEKGKYVELRCDPISGHTALYWYRQSLGQGPEFLIYFQGTGAADDSGLPNDRFFAVRPEGSVSTLKIQRTERGDSAVYLCASSDRLAGDNEQFFGPGTRLTVL.

Details on this clonotype: A much larger clone differs from this one at a single base, so this may be a read error. This rearrangement joins TRBV5-5 to TRBJ2-2; TRBD1 matches 8 bases. In germline, CDR1 is SGHKS, CDR2 YYEKEE (reference sequence). The CDR3 covers 18 residues. V was pared by 4 bases and J by 4 bases, with 15 bases of the junction left unmatched. CDR3 coding DNA: TGTGCCAGCAGCACTACCGGGACAGGAAGTGTCAGCACCGGGGAGCTGTTTTTT. Protein sequence: CASSTTGTGSVSTGELFF.

The J gene is TRBJ2-7, the V gene TRBV20-1, with TRBD2 matching 7 bases. Germline CDR1 DFQATT, CDR2 SNEGSKA (reference sequence). The CDR3 spans 14 residues. The J segment lost 2 bases and the V segment lost 3 bases, leaving 7 bases of the junction unmatched. CDR3 bases: TGCAGTGCTAGGTCAGCGGGAAGGGCCTACGAGCAGTACTTC. The encoded protein is CSARSAGRAYEQYF.

The gene calls are TRBV4-1 and TRBJ2-6; no definite D call. V was clipped by 1 base and J by 0 bases, with 10 bases between them. The CDR3 runs to 17 residues. CDR1 and CDR2 from the germline V gene are MGHRA and YSYEKL. The CDR3 reads CASSQASLISGANVLTF. CDR3 nucleotide sequence: TGCGCCAGCAGCCAAGCCTCCTTGATCTCTGGGGCCAACGTCCTGACTTTC.

The chain carries TRBV24-1 and TRBJ1-5; D not certain. The CDR3 totals 15 residues. Trimming cost V 5 bases and J 0 bases, with 10 bases left between them. Germline CDR1 is KGHDR and CDR2 is SFDVKD. CDR3: CATSAGGYSNQPQHF. The CDR3, as DNA: TGTGCCACCAGTGCTGGCGGCTATAGCAATCAGCCCCAGCATTTT.

This clonotype turned up a few times. The genes are TRBV20-1 and TRBJ2-4; D is undetermined. Germline V gene sequence: CDR1 DFQATT, CDR2 SNEGSKA (reference sequence). V shed 0 bases and J shed 3 bases, with 12 bases lying between them. The CDR3 has 15 residues. The CDR3 sequence: CSARDIRKIKNIQYF. In DNA form, the CDR3 reads TGCAGTGCTAGAGATATCAGGAAGATCAAAAACATTCAGTACTTC.

This clonotype was seen a handful of times. This CDR3 reads CASRGMQAQIELFF. DNA for the CDR3: TGTGCCAGCCGGGGGATGCAGGCCCAAATTGAACTGTTTTTT. The chain recombines TRBV6-1 with TRBJ1-4; a weak D match, TRBD1 (5 bases). V was cut by 8 bases and J by 12 bases, with 22 bases left in between. Per the germline V gene, CDR1 is MNHNS and CDR2 is SASEGT. This CDR3 has 14 residues.

This clonotype was counted only a few times. This chain links TRBV9 with TRBJ1-1; D is possibly TRBD1 (6 bases). V was trimmed by 4 bases and J by 2 bases, leaving 12 bases between them. The CDR3 has 14 residues. From germline, CDR1 is SGDLS and CDR2 YYNGEE. CDR3 in DNA: TGTGCCAGCAGCTCCGGACAGATCAACACTGAAGCTTTCTTT. This encodes CASSSGQINTEAFF.